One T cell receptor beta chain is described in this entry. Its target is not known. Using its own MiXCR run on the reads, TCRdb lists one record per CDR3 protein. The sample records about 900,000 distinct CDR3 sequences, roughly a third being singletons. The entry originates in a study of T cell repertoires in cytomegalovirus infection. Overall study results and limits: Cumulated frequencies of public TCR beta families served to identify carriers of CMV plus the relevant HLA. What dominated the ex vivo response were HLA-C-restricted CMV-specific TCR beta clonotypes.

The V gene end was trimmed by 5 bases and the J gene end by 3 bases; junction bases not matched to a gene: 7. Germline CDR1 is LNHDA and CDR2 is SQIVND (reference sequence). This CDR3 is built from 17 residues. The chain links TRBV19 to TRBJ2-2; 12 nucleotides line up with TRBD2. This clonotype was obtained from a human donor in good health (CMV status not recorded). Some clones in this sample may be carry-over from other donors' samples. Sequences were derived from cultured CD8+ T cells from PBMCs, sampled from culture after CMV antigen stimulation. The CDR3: CASSPTSGGSDTGELFF. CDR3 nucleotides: TGTGCCAGTAGTCCGACTAGCGGGGGATCAGACACCGGGGAGCTGTTTTTT.